The 8 T cell receptor beta chains given below trace back to one sample, sequenced in a study of shared clonotypes between healthy human individuals. Method: immunoSEQ multiplex PCR; TCRdb's copy keeps in-frame clones and lacks some. The profile covers 2 million to 3 million clones, with about 92% appearing a single time and 0.13% to 0.15% taken by the ten largest. Material: naive CD4+ T cells sorted from blood. The subset here: CD45RA+ positively selected. The receptors stem from a man between 18 and 29 years old in good health.

CDR3: CASSRAGTGTNNEQFF. The CDR3, as DNA: TGCGCCAGCAGCCGCGCCGGGACAGGGACGAACAATGAGCAGTTCTTC. This chain joins TRBV5-1 and TRBJ2-1; TRBD1 matches 9 bases. The CDR3 consists of 16 residues. In germline, CDR1 is SGHRS, CDR2 YFSETQ. Trimming took 4 bases from V and 5 from J; bases not matched to a gene: 10.

As concerns this clone: Other nucleotide sequences from this sample produce the same CDR3. The chain is built from TRBV5-1 and TRBJ1-2; D is perhaps TRBD1 (6 bases). Looked up from germline, CDR1 is SGHRS and CDR2 is YFSETQ. CDR3 size: 13 residues. Trimming removed 0 bases from V and 8 bases from J, with 11 bases in between. CDR3 amino acids: CASSLEGGLGYTF. As DNA, the CDR3 is TGCGCCAGCAGCTTGGAAGGGGGTTTAGGCTACACCTTC. Based on the CDR3 plus reference TRBV5-1 and TRBJ1-2, the full variable domain is KAGVTQTPRYLIKTRGQQVTLSCSPISGHRSVSWYQQTPGQGLQFLFEYFSETQRNKGNFPGRFSGRQFSNSRSEMNVSTLELGDSALYLCASSLEGGLGYTFGSGTRLTVV.

This chain connects TRBV6-5 to TRBJ2-2; D remains unclear. This CDR3 is built from 12 residues. V was pared by 10 bases and J by 5 bases, with 11 bases between. Looked up from germline, CDR1 is MNHEY and CDR2 is SVGAGI. CDR3 DNA: TGTGCCACGACCGGCCCGACCGGGGAGCTGTTTTTT. As protein: CATTGPTGELFF.

The chain is built from TRBV2 and TRBJ1-1; 7 bases are shared with TRBD1. The CDR3 contains 14 residues. The germline gives CDR1 SNHLY, CDR2 FYNNEI. J lost 1 base, V lost 6 bases, and 5 bases had no gene match. CDR3 DNA sequence: TGTGCCAGCAGCGCGGGACAGCAGAACACTGAAGCTTTCTTT. Residues: CASSAGQQNTEAFF.

This chain connects TRBV6-6 to TRBJ2-1, with TRBD2 identical over 9 bases. Trimming cost V 2 bases and J 9 bases; bases outside gene matches: 11. This CDR3 is 16 amino acids long. Germline V gene lookup returns CDR1 MNHNY and CDR2 SVGAGI (reference sequence). CDR3 nucleotides: TGTGCCAGCAGTTACGGGAGGCAGCTAGCGGGGATTGAGCAGTTCTTC. This codes for CASSYGRQLAGIEQFF.

V and J are TRBV6-5 and TRBJ1-2, with D possibly TRBD1 on 5 matching bases. Trimming cost V 11 bases and J 2 bases, with 12 bases left between them. The CDR3 has 12 residues. The germline gives CDR1 MNHEY, CDR2 SVGAGI. The CDR3 here is CASGRGNYGYTF. CDR3 nucleotides: TGTGCCTCCGGGCGGGGGAACTATGGCTACACCTTC.

The rearrangement uses TRBV2 and TRBJ1-5, with 8 bases that match TRBD1. Looked up from germline, CDR1 is SNHLY and CDR2 is FYNNEI. V was clipped by 6 bases and J by 3 bases; unmatched bases: 7. The CDR3 runs to 15 residues. The CDR3 region is CASSLDRVANQPQHF. The CDR3, as DNA: TGTGCCAGCAGCCTGGACAGGGTTGCCAATCAGCCCCAGCATTTT.

The genes are TRBV2 and TRBJ2-7; D might be TRBD1 or TRBD2, each matching 6 bases. Germline CDR1 SNHLY, CDR2 FYNNEI. V was pared by 2 bases and J by 5 bases, with 13 bases between. This CDR3 contains 14 residues. CDR3 sequence (DNA): TGTGCCAGCAGTGAAAGGCAGGGGAGGAACGAGCAGTACTTC. Its protein is CASSERQGRNEQYF.